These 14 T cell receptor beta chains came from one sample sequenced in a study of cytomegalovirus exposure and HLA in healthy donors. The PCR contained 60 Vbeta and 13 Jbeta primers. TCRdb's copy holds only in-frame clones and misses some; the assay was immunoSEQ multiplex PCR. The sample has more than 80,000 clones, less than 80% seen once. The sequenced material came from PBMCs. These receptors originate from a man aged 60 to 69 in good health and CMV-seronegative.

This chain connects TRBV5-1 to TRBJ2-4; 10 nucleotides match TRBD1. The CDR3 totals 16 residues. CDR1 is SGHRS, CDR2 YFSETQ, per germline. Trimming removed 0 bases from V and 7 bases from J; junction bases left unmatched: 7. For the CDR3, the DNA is TGCGCCAGCAGCTTGGTCGGGACAGGGGCAGGCAACATTCAGTACTTC. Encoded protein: CASSLVGTGAGNIQYF.

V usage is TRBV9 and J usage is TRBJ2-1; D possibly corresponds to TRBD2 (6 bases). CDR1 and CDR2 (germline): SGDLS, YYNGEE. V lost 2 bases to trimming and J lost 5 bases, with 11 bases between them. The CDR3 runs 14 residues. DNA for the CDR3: TGTGCCAGCAGCGTCGGGGGAATGAACAATGAGCAGTTCTTC. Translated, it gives CASSVGGMNNEQFF.

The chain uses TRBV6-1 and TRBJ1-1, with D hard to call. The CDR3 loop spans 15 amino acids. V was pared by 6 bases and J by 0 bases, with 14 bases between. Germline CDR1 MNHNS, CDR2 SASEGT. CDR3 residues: CASRDPDLLNTEAFF. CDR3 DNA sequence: TGTGCCAGCAGAGATCCAGACTTGCTGAACACTGAAGCTTTCTTT.

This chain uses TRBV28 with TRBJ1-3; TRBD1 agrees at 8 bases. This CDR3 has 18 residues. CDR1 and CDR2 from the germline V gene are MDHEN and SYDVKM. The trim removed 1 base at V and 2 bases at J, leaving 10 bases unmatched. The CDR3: CASSLSRTGRPTGNTIYF. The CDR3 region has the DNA TGTGCCAGCAGTTTATCTAGGACAGGGCGACCCACTGGAAACACCATATATTTT.

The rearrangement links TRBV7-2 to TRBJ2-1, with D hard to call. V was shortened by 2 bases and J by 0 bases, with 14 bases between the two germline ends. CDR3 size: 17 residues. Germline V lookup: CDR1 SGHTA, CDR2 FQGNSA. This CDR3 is CASSLRRSGSSYNEQFF. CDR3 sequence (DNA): TGTGCCAGCAGCTTACGGCGGAGTGGAAGCTCCTACAATGAGCAGTTCTTC.

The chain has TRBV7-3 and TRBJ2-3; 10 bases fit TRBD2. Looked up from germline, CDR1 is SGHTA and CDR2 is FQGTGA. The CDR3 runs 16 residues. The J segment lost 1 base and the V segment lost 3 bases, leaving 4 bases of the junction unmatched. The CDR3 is CASSFERGGRTDTQYF. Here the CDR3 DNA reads TGTGCCAGCAGCTTCGAGCGGGGGGGCCGCACAGATACGCAGTATTTT.

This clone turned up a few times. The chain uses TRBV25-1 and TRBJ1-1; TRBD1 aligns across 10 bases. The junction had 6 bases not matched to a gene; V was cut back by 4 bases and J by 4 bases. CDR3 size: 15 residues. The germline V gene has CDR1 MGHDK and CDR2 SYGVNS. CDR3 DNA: TGTGCCAGCAGTGTTCGGACAGGGGGAACCACTGAAGCTTTCTTT. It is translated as CASSVRTGGTTEAFF.

CDR3 sequence (DNA): TGTGCCAGCAGTTTATCCCAATCTGTGCAGTACGTC. It is translated as CASSLSQSVQYV. The chain is built from TRBV28 and TRBJ2-7; unclear D gene. The germline V gene encodes CDR1 MDHEN and CDR2 SYDVKM. The CDR3 loop spans 12 amino acids. V lost 1 base and J 9 bases, leaving 10 bases between the germline ends.

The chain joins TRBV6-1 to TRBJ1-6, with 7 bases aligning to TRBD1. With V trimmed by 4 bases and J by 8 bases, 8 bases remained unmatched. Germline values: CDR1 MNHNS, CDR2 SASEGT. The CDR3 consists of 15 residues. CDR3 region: CASSAPGQTYSPLHF. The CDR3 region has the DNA TGTGCCAGCAGTGCACCGGGACAGACCTATTCACCCCTCCACTTT.

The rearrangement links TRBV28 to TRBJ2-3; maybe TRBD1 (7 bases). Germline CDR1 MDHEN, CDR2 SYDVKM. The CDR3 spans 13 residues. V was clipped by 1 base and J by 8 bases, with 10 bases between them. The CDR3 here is CASSLYRGGTQYF. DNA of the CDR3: TGTGCCAGCAGTTTATACAGGGGAGGTACGCAGTATTTT. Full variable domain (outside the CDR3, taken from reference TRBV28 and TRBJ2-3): DVKVTQSSRYLVKRTGEKVFLECVQDMDHENMFWYRQDPGLGLRLIYFSYDVKMKEKGDIPEGYSVSREKKERFSLILESASTNQTSMYLCASSLYRGGTQYFGPGTRLTVL.

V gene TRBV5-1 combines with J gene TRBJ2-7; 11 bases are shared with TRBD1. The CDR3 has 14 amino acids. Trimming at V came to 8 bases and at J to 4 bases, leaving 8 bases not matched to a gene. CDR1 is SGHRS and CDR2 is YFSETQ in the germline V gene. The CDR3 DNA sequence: TGCGCCAGTCAACCCGGGACAGGGGGGTACGAGCAGTACTTC. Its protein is CASQPGTGGYEQYF.

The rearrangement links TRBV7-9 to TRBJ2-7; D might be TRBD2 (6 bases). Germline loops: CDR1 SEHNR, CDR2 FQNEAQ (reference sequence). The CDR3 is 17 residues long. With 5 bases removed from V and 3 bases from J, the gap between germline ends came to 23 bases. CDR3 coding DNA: TGTGCCAGCAGCCCTAGCGTCAGGGTGAGGTCCGGCTACGAGCAGTACTTC. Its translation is CASSPSVRVRSGYEQYF. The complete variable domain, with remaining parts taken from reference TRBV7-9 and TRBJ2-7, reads DTGVSQNPRHKITKRGQNVTFRCDPISEHNRLYWYRQTLGQGPEFLTYFQNEAQLEKSRLLSDRFSAERPKGSFSTLEIQRTEQGDSAMYLCASSPSVRVRSGYEQYFGPGTRLTVT.

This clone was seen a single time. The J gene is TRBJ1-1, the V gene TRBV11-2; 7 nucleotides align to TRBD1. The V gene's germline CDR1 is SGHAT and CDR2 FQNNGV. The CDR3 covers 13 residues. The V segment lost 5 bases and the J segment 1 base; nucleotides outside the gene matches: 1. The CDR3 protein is CASSGTANTEAFF. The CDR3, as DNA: TGTGCCAGCAGCGGGACAGCGAACACTGAAGCTTTCTTT.

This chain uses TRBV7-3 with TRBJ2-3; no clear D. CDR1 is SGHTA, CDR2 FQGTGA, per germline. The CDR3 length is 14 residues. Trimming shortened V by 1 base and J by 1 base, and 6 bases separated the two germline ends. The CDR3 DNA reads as TGTGCCAGCAGCTTAATGGGCGGCACAGATACGCAGTATTTT. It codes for CASSLMGGTDTQYF.